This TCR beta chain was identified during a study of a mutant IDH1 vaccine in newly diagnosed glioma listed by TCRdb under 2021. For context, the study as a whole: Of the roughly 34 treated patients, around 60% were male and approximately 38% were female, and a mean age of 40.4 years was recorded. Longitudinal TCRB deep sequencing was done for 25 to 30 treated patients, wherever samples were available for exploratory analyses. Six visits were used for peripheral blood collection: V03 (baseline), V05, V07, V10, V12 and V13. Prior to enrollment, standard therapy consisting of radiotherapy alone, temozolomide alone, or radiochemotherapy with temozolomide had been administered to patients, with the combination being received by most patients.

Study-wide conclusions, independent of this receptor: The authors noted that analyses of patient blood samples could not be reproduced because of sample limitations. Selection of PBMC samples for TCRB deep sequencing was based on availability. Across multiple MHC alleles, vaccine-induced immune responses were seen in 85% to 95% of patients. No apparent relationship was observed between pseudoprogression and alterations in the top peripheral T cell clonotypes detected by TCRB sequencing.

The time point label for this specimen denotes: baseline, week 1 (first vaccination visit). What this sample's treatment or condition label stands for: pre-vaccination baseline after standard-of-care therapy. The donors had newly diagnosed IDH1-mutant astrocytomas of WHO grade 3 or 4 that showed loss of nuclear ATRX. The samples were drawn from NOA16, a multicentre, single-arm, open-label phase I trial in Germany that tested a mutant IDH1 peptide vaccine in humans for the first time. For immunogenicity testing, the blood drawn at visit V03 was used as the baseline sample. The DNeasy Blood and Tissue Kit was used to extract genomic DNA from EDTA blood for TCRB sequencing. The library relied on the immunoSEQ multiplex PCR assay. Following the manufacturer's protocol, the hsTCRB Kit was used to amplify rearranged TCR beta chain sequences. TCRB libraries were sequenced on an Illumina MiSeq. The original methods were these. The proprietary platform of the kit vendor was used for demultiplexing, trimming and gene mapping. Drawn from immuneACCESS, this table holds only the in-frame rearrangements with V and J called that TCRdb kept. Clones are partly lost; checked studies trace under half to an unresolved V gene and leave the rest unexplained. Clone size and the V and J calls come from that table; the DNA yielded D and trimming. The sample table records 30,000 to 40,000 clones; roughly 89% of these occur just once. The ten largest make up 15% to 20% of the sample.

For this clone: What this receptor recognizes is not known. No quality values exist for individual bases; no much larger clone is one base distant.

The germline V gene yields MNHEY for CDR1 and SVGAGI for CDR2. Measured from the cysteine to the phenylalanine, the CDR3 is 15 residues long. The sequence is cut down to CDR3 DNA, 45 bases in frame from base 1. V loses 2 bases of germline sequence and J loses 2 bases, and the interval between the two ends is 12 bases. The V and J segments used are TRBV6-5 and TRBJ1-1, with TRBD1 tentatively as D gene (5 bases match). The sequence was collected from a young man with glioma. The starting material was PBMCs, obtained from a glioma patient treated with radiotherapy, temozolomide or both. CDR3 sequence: CASSYGGAANTEAFF. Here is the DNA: TGTGCCAGCAGTTACGGTGGGGCAGCCAACACTGAAGCTTTCTTT.